The following is a T cell receptor (beta chain) sequence with its context. Antigen: not known. The record originates from a study of early stage breast cancer tumors. Study-level background: Samples were sequenced at about 9.7-fold average coverage.

Each sample had two DNA replicates, around 0.45 ug blood or about 1.5 ug tissue. TCRdb's table, derived via immunoSEQ multiplex PCR, lists solely in-frame clones and lacks some. This repertoire shows about 51,000 clones, approximately 78% found once; its top ten account for 3% to 4%. General observations from the study: Compared with adjacent normal breast tissue, tumors showed about 2.3-fold greater T cell density and higher clonality. Commonly generated sequences made up most enriched TCRB sequences shared between patients.

With 2 bases removed from V and 8 bases from J, the gap between germline ends came to 10 bases. Germline lookup yields CDR1 KGHSH and CDR2 LQKENI. The CDR3 contains 13 residues. The sequence was collected from a person aged 35-50 years with breast cancer. The chain employs TRBV18 and TRBJ2-1; D is unresolved. Sequenced sample: blood. The CDR3 reads CASSPAASDEQFF. The DNA of the CDR3 is TGTGCCAGCTCACCAGCGGCTAGTGATGAGCAGTTCTTC.